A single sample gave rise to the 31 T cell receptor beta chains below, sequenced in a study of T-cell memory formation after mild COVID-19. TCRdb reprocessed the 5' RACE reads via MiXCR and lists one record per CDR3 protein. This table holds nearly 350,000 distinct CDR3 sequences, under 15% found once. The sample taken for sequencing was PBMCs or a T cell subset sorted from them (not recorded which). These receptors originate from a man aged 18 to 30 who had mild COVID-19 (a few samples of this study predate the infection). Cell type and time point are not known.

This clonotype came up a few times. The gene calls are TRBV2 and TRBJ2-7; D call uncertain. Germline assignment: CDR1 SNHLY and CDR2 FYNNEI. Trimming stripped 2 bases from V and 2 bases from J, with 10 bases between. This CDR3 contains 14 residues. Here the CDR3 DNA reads TGTGCCAGCAGTGAATCGCCTGCTCCCTACGAGCAGTACTTC. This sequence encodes CASSESPAPYEQYF.

The DNA for the CDR3 is TGTGCCAGCAGCGCAAAAACTAGCGGGGGGGCTCATGAGCAGTTCTTC. Translated: CASSAKTSGGAHEQFF. The rearrangement links TRBV9 to TRBJ2-1; 13 nucleotides match TRBD2. CDR1 is SGDLS, CDR2 YYNGEE, per germline. V was clipped by 3 bases and J by 8 bases; unmatched bases: 8. The length of the CDR3 is 16 residues. The entire variable domain, with the rest obtained from reference TRBV9 and TRBJ2-1, is as follows: DSGVTQTPKHLITATGQRVTLRCSPRSGDLSVYWYQQSLDQGLQFLIQYYNGEERAKGNILERFSAQQFPDLHSELNLSSLELGDSALYFCASSAKTSGGAHEQFFGPGTRLTVL.

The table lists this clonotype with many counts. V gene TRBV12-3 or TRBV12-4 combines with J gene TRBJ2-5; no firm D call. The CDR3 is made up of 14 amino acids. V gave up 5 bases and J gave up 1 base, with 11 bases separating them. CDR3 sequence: CASSPTRSQETQYF. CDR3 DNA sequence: TGTGCCAGCAGTCCCACCCGGAGCCAAGAGACCCAGTACTTC.

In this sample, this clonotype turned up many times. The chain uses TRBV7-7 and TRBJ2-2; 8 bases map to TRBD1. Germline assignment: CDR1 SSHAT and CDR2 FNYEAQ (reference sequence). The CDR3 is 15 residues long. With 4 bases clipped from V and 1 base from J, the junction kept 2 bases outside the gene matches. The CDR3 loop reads CASSSGTGNTGELFF. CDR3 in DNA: TGTGCCAGCAGCTCCGGGACAGGGAACACCGGGGAGCTGTTTTTT.

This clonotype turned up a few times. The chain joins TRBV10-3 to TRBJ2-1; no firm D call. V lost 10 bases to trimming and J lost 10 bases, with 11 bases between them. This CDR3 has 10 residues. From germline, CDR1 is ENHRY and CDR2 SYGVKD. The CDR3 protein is CATKASEQFF. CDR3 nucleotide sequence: TGTGCCACCAAGGCGTCGGAGCAGTTCTTC.

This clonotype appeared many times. As DNA, the CDR3 is TGCGCCAGCAGCTTGGGATCTAGCGGGAAGAGCTCCTACAATGAGCAGTTCTTC. Translation: CASSLGSSGKSSYNEQFF. The chain recombines TRBV5-1 with TRBJ2-1, with 9 bases identical to TRBD2. The CDR3 spans 18 residues. V trimming: 0 bases; J trimming: 0 bases; junction bases outside the gene matches: 7. Looked up from germline, CDR1 is SGHRS and CDR2 is YFSETQ.

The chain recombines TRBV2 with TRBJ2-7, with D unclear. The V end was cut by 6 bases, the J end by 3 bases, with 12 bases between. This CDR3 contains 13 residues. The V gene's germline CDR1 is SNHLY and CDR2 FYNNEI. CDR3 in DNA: TGTGCCAGCAGGTCCTCCTACCGCTACGAGCAGTACTTC. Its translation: CASRSSYRYEQYF.

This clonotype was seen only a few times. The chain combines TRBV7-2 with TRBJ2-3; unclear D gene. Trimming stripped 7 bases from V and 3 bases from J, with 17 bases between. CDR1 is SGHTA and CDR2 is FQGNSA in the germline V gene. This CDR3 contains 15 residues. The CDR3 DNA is TGTGCCAGCACCCAATCAGGTCAGAGGACAGATACGCAGTATTTT. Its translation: CASTQSGQRTDTQYF.

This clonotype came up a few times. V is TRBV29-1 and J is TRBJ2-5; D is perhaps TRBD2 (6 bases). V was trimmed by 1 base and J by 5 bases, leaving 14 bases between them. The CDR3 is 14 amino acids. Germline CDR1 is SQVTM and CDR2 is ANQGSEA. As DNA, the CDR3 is TGCAGCGTTGAAGCGGCGGGACGGTGGGAGACCCAGTACTTC. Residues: CSVEAAGRWETQYF.

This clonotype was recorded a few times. DNA for the CDR3: TGCAGTGCGAGGGACACCTCCTACAATGAGCAGTTCTTC. Its protein product is CSARDTSYNEQFF. The rearrangement joins TRBV20-1 to TRBJ2-1; the D gene is possibly TRBD1 (6 bases). The CDR3 is 13 amino acids. Trimming cost V 6 bases and J 0 bases, with 9 bases left between them. Germline assignment: CDR1 DFQATT and CDR2 SNEGSKA (reference sequence).

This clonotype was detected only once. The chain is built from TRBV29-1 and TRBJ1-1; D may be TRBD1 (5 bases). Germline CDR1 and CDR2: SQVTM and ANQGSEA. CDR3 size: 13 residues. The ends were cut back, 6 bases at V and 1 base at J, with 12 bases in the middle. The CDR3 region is CSVARDGNTEAFF. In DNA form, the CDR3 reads TGCAGCGTCGCCCGGGACGGGAACACTGAAGCTTTCTTT.

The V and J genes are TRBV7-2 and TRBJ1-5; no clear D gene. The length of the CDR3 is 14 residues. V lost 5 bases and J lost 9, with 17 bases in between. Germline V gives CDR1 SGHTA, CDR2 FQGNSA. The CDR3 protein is CASSATMEIAPQHF. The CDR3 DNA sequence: TGTGCCAGCAGCGCTACCATGGAGATCGCGCCCCAGCATTTT.

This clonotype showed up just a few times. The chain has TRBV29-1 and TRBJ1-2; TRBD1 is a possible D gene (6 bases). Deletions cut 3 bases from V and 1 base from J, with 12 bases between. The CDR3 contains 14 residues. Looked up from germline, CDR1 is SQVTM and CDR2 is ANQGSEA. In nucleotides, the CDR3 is TGCAGCGTTGACTCAGGGGCACTTAACTATGGCTACACCTTC. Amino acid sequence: CSVDSGALNYGYTF.

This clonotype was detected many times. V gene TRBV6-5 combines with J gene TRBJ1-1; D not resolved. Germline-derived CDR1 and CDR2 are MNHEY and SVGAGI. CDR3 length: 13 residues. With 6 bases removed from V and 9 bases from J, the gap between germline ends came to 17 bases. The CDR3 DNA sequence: TGTGCCAGCAGCCCCGGACCAAAGACTCAAGCTTTCTTT. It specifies CASSPGPKTQAFF.

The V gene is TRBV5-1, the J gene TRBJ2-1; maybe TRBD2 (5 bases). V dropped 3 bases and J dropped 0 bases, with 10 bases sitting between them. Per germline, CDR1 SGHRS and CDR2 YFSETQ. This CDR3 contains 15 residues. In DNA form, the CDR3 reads TGCGCCAGCAGCTCGATGGGGAGCTCCTACAATGAGCAGTTCTTC. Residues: CASSSMGSSYNEQFF.

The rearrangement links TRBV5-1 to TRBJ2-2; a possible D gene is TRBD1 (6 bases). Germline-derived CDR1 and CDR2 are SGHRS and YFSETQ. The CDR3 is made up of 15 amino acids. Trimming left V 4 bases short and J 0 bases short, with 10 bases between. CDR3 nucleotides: TGCGCCAGCAGCGGAAGGACAGCGAACACCGGGGAGCTGTTTTTT. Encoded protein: CASSGRTANTGELFF.

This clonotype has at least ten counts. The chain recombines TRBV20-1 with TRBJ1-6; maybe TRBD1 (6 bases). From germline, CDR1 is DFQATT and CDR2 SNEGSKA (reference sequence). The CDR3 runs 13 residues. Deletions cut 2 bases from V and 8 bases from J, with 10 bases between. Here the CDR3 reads CSARRGADSPLHF. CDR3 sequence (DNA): TGCAGTGCTAGACGGGGGGCAGATTCACCCCTCCACTTT.

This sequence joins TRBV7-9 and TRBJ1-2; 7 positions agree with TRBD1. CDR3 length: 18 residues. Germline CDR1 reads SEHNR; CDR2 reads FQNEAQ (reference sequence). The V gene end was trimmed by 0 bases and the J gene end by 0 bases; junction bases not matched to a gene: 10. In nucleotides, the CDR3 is TGTGCCAGCAGCTTAGCGAAAGGGGGCGCGGAAGCTAACTATGGCTACACCTTC. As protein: CASSLAKGGAEANYGYTF.

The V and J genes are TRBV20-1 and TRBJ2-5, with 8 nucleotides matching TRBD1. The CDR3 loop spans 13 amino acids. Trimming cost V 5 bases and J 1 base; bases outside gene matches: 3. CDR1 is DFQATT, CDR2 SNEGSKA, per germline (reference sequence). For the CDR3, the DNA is TGCAGTGCTCCGGGACAGGTCCAAGAGACCCAGTACTTC. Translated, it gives CSAPGQVQETQYF.

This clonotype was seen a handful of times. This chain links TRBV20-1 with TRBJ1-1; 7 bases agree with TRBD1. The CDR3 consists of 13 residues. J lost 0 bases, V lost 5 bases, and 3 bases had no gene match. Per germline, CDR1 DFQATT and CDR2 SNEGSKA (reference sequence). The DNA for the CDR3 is TGCAGTGCTTCGGGACAGATGAACACTGAAGCTTTCTTT. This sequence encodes CSASGQMNTEAFF.

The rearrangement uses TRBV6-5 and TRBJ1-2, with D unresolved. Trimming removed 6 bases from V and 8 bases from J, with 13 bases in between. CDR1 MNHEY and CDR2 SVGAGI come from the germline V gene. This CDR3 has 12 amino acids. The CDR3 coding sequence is TGTGCCAGCAGCAGCCGGAATCTGGGCTACACCTTC. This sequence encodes CASSSRNLGYTF.

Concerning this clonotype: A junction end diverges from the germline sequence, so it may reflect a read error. This chain's CDR3 is CASSQDRAYGQYF. CDR3 nucleotide sequence: TGTGCCAGCAGCCAAGATCGGGCCTACGGGCAGTACTTC. The gene calls are TRBV3-1 and TRBJ2-7; D remains ambiguous. CDR1 is LGHDT, CDR2 YNNKEL, per germline (reference sequence). The CDR3 length is 13 residues.

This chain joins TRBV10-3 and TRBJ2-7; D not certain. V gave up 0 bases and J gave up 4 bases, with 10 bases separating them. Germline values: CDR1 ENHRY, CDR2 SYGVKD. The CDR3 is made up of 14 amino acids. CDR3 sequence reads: CAISESGMGYEQYF. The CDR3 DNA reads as TGTGCCATCAGTGAGTCAGGGATGGGGTACGAGCAGTACTTC.

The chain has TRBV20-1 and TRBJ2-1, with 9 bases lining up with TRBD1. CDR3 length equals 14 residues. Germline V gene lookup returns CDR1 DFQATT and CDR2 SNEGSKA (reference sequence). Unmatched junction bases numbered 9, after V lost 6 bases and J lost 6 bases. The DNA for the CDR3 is TGCAGTGCCCCGGGACAGGGTATTTTCAATGAGCAGTTCTTC. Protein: CSAPGQGIFNEQFF.

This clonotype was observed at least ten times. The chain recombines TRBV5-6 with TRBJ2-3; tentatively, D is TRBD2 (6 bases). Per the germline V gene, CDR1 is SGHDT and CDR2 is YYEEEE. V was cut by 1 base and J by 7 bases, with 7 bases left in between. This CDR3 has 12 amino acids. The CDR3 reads CASSLRDYTQYF. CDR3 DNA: TGTGCCAGCAGCTTGCGGGACTATACGCAGTATTTT.

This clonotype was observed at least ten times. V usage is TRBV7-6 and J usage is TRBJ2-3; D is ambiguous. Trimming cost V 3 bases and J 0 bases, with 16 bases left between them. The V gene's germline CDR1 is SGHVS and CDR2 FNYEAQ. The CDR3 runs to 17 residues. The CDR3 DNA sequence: TGTGCCAGCAGCTTTTTGGGATCGCAGTTAAGCACAGATACGCAGTATTTT. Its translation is CASSFLGSQLSTDTQYF.

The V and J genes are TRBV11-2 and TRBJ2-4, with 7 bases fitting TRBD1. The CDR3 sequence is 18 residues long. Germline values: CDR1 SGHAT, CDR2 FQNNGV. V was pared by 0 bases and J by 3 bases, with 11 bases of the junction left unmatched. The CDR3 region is CASSLDSLTGLVKNIQYF. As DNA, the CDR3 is TGTGCCAGCAGCTTAGACAGCTTGACAGGGCTGGTCAAAAACATTCAGTACTTC.

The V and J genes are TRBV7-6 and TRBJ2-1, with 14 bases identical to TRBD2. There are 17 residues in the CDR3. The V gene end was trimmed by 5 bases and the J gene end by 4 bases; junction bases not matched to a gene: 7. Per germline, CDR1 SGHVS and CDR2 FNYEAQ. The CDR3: CASSPRLAGGLYNEQFF. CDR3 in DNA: TGTGCCAGCAGCCCCCGACTAGCGGGGGGGTTATACAATGAGCAGTTCTTC.

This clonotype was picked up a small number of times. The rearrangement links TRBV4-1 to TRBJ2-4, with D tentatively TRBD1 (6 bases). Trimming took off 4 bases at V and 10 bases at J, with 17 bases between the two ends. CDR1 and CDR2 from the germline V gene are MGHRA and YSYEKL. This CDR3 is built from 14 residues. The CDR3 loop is CASSPGAGYEIQYF. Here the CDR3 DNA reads TGCGCCAGCAGCCCAGGGGCAGGTTACGAAATTCAGTACTTC.

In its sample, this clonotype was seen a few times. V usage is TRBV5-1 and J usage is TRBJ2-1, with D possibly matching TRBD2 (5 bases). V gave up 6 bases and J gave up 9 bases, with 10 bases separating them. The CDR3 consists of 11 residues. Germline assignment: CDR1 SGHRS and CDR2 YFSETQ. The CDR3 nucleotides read TGCGCCAGCACCTGGGCGGGTGAGCAGTTCTTC. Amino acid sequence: CASTWAGEQFF.

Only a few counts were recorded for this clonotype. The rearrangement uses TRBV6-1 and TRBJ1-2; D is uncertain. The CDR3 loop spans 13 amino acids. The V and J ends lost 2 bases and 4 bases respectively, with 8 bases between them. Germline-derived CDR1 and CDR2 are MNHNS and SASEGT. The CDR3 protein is CASSEMGVYGYTF. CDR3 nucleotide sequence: TGTGCCAGCAGTGAAATGGGCGTCTATGGCTACACCTTC.